A selection of T cell receptor delta chains follows, all from one sample in a study of Vδ1+ human thymocytes. TCRdb re-called clones from the multiplex PCR reads via CATT. This repertoire shows just under 55,000 delta-chain clones, approximately 15% found once; its top ten account for under 0.55%. Sequencing was done on a sample of Vdelta1+ gamma-delta thymocytes from the thymus. Receptors originate from a boy under two years old who had congenital heart surgery. The CDR3 runs from the conserved cysteine through the conserved F or W. The order of the fields is D gene, J gene, V gene, clone size, CDR3 protein, CDR3 DNA. A D gene is named only where the DNA matches it firmly. The size of a clone is reported for some rows only, either as once, few or many, or as a class for expanded clones.

d_gene: TRDD3; j_gene: TRDJ1; v_gene: TRDV1; abundance: few; CDR3aa: CALGELRTYRVWGYTDKLIF; CDR3nt: TGTGCTCTTGGGGAACTGCGGACCTACAGGGTCTGGGGGTACACCGATAAACTCATCTTT
d_gene: TRDD3; j_gene: TRDJ1; v_gene: TRDV1; abundance: NA; CDR3aa: CALGELPYWGIRPYTDKLIF; CDR3nt: TGTGCTCTTGGGGAACTCCCCTACTGGGGGATACGCCCATACACCGATAAACTCATCTTT
d_gene: TRDD3; j_gene: TRDJ1; v_gene: TRDV1; abundance: few; CDR3aa: CALGPQCGLGDTSDKLIF; CDR3nt: TGTGCTCTTGGGCCCCAATGTGGACTGGGGGATACCTCCGATAAACTCATCTTT
d_gene: TRDD3; j_gene: TRDJ1; v_gene: TRDV1; abundance: NA; CDR3aa: CALGNRGAYWGMRGYTDKLIF; CDR3nt: TGTGCTCTTGGGAACCGGGGGGCGTACTGGGGGATGCGAGGGTACACCGATAAACTCATCTTT
d_gene: TRDD3; j_gene: TRDJ1; v_gene: TRDV1; abundance: few; CDR3aa: CALGEFLYWGSALIF; CDR3nt: TGTGCTCTTGGGGAATTCCTATACTGGGGGTCCGCACTCATCTTT
d_gene: NA; j_gene: TRDJ1; v_gene: TRDV1; abundance: NA; CDR3aa: CALGEGGPQSYTDKLIF; CDR3nt: TGTGCTCTTGGGGAAGGGGGACCCCAATCCTACACCGATAAACTCATCTTT
d_gene: TRDD3; j_gene: TRDJ1; v_gene: TRDV1; abundance: NA; CDR3aa: CALGNWPYWGTGGFYTDKLIF; CDR3nt: TGTGCTCTTGGTAACTGGCCCTACTGGGGAACTGGGGGATTCTACACCGATAAACTCATCTTT
d_gene: TRDD3; j_gene: TRDJ1; v_gene: TRDV1; abundance: NA; CDR3aa: CALGERAAYGLEGGYAADKLIF; CDR3nt: TGTGCTCTTGGGGAACGCGCAGCCTACGGGCTTGAGGGGGGATACGCGGCCGATAAACTCATCTTT
d_gene: NA; j_gene: TRDJ1; v_gene: TRDV1; abundance: NA; CDR3aa: CALGEFLPGATDKLIF; CDR3nt: TGTGCTCTTGGGGAGTTCCTACCTGGGGCCACCGATAAACTCATCTTT
d_gene: NA; j_gene: TRDJ1; v_gene: TRDV1; abundance: few; CDR3aa: CALGPKKPSTWWVDKLIF; CDR3nt: TGTGCTCTTGGGCCGAAAAAACCTTCTACGTGGTGGGTTGATAAACTCATCTTT
d_gene: TRDD3; j_gene: TRDJ3; v_gene: TRDV2; abundance: many; CDR3aa: CACDVLGDLSWDTRQMFF; CDR3nt: TGTGCCTGTGATGTACTGGGGGATCTATCCTGGGACACCCGACAGATGTTTTTC
d_gene: TRDD3; j_gene: TRDJ1; v_gene: TRDV1; abundance: NA; CDR3aa: CALGPKRASYQLGDLYTDKLIF; CDR3nt: TGTGCTCTTGGACCTAAGCGGGCTTCCTACCAACTGGGGGATTTATACACCGATAAACTCATCTTT
d_gene: NA; j_gene: TRDJ1; v_gene: TRDV1; abundance: few; CDR3aa: CALGEPSFLTISGGPYTDKLIF; CDR3nt: TGTGCTCTTGGGGAACCTTCCTTCCTAACAATTTCTGGGGGACCGTACACCGATAAACTCATCTTT
d_gene: TRDD3; j_gene: TRDJ1; v_gene: TRDV1; abundance: NA; CDR3aa: CALGDPPRDWGQYTDKLIF; CDR3nt: TGTGCTCTTGGGGACCCTCCTAGGGACTGGGGACAGTACACCGATAAACTCATCTTT